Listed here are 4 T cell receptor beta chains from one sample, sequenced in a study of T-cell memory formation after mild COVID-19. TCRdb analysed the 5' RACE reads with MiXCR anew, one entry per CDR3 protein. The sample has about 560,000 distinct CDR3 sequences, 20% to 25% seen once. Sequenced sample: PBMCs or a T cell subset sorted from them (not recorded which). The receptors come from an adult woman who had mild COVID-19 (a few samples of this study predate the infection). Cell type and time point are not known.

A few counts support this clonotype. The DNA of the CDR3 is TGTGCCAGCAGCTTGGGGGTAGTACCCTACGAGCAGTACTTC. Its translation: CASSLGVVPYEQYF. The V gene is TRBV5-6, the J gene TRBJ2-7; D unclear. This CDR3 has 14 amino acids. V lost 0 bases and J 2 bases, leaving 9 bases between the germline ends. The V gene's germline CDR1 is SGHDT and CDR2 YYEEEE.

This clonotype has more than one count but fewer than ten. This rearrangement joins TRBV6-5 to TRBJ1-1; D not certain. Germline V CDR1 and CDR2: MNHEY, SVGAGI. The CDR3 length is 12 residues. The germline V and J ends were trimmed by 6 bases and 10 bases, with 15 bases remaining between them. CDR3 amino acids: CASSTGSGGAFF. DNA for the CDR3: TGTGCCAGCAGCACTGGGTCAGGTGGAGCTTTCTTT.

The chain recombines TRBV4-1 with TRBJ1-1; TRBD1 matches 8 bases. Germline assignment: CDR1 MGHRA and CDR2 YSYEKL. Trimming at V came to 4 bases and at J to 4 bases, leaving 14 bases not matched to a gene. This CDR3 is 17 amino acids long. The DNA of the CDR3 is TGCGCCAGCAGCCTGGAGACAGGGGTTACTGATGGCACTGAAGCTTTCTTT. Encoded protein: CASSLETGVTDGTEAFF.

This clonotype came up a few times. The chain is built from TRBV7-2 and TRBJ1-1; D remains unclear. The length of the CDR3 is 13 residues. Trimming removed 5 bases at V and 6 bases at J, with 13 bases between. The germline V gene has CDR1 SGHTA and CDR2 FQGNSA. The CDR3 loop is CASSPDGYPEAFF. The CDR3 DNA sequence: TGTGCCAGCAGCCCGGACGGATACCCTGAAGCTTTCTTT.